This T cell receptor beta chain was sequenced for a study of T-cell memory formation after mild COVID-19 listed by TCRdb under 2021. Notes on the research overall: TCR sequence clusters from the two donors were found to be largely donor specific. In two donors, T-cell clones that expanded and contracted after mild COVID-19 were followed by sequencing TCRalpha and TCRbeta repertoires longitudinally. The cohort was made up of two young adult volunteers, one female and one male, who were previously healthy.

General conclusions and limits of the study: The study included only a couple of mild cases, and larger cohorts that include severe cases with pre-infection samples were judged to be necessary. Clones that contracted from day 15 to 85 showed balanced CD4/CD8 phenotypes, whereas a second wave of clones that expanded from day 15 to 37 leaned towards CD4+. Contracting CD4+ clones were found mainly in CM and EM memory subsets, while CD8+ clones were enriched in EMRA. SARS-CoV-2 specificity was not confirmed for the second-wave clones peaking on day 37. Some responding clones were detected in pre-infection memory, suggesting pre-existing cross-reactive memory T cells joined the SARS-CoV-2 response.

This clonotype appeared a few times. Its antigen target is currently unknown. No base qualities exist here, and no much larger clone lies one base off it. Ficoll-Paque density gradient centrifugation was the method used to isolate PBMCs. Reads for this sample came from an Illumina NovaSeq 6000. cDNA libraries for TCRalpha and TCRbeta were prepared by 5'RACE using constant-segment primers, with sample barcodes and unique molecular identifiers added. Trizol reagent was used to extract RNA from every sample. Libraries were amplified in two PCR steps, with a second sample barcode and Illumina TruSeq adapters added in the second step. Sequencing of libraries was performed on an Illumina NovaSeq with 2 x 150 bp paired-end reads. In the paper's pipeline: Reads were demultiplexed and collapsed into UMI-guided consensus sequences with migec v1.2.7. Using mixcr v2.1.11, the UMI consensuses were aligned to TRA and TRB V and J templates and assembled into clonotypes. Expanded or contracted clonotypes were those called significant by both edgeR and NoisET, with noise models trained on biological replicates. edgeR calls used a false discovery rate-adjusted p below 0.01 and a log2 fold-change threshold of 1. PCA with hierarchical clustering of max-normalized trajectories of the 1000 most abundant clonotypes was used as exploratory dynamics analysis. The CD4 or CD8 phenotype of responding clones was assigned using the separately sequenced CD4+ and CD8+ repertoires. Clones were called with MiXCR by TCRdb after fastp trimmed the public reads at Q25, and only in-frame beta chains were retained. Identical CDR3 proteins give one entry, which carries the most common genes and DNA. TCRdb's processing, not the authors' own work, is the source of the V and J calls. This sample has about 600,000 distinct CDR3 sequences in its table, and about a fifth of those were observed once. The ten largest account for roughly 9.1% of the sample.

The clonotype was recovered from an adult woman who had mild COVID-19 (a few samples of this study predate the infection). The sample titles of this study are shuffled in the database, so cell type and time point are left out; the donor was told from shared clones. Sample: PBMCs or a T cell subset sorted from them (not recorded which).

The nucleotide sequence is given as TGCAGCGTTGAGACAGGCGGCAATCAGCCCCAGCATTTT. It encodes CSVETGGNQPQHF. This sequence uses TRBV29-1 and TRBJ1-5; the D gene is perhaps TRBD1, on 6 matching bases. V is reduced by 3 bases and J by 2 bases, leaving a spacing of 8 bases between them. Including cysteine and phenylalanine, the CDR3 has 13 amino acids. The retained sequence is limited to the CDR3, 39 bases, with the frame set at the first base. Per the germline V gene, SQVTM is the CDR1 and ANQGSEA is the CDR2.